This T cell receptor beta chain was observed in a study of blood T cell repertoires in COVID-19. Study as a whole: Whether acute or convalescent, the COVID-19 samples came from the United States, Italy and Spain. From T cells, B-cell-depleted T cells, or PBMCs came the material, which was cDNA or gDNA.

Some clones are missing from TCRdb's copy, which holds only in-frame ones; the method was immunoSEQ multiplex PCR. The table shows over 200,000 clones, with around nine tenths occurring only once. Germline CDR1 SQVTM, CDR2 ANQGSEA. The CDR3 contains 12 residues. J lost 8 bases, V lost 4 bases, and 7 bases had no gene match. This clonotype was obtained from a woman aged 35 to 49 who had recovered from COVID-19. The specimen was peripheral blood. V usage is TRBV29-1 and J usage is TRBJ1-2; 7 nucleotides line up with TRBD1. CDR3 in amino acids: CSVGQGVWGYTF. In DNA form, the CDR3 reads TGCAGCGTTGGGCAGGGGGTTTGGGGCTACACCTTC.